The 19 T cell receptor beta chains given below trace back to one sample, sequenced in a study of cytomegalovirus exposure and HLA in healthy donors. The primer mix had 60 Vbeta and 13 Jbeta primers. TCRdb's copy holds only in-frame clones and misses some; the assay was immunoSEQ multiplex PCR. The profile shows roughly 160,000 clones, 60% to 85% of them singletons. The sample taken for sequencing was PBMCs. These TCRs come from a woman aged 50 to 65 in good health and CMV-seropositive.

V usage is TRBV11-3 and J usage is TRBJ2-7; TRBD1 might be the D (5 bases). The CDR3 sequence is 13 residues long. CDR1 is SGHNT, CDR2 YENEEA, per germline. V was cut by 1 base and J by 4 bases, with 8 bases left in between. CDR3 in amino acids: CASSLGAGYEQYF. CDR3 DNA: TGTGCCAGCAGCTTAGGCGCAGGGTACGAGCAGTACTTC.

J is TRBJ2-2 and V is TRBV9; TRBD1 might be the D (5 bases). Between the trimmed V and J ends, which lost 4 bases and 2 bases, there was a span of 12 bases. Germline-derived CDR1 and CDR2 are SGDLS and YYNGEE. There are 15 residues in the CDR3. The CDR3 spells CASSTSTVNTGELFF. CDR3 nucleotide sequence: TGTGCCAGCAGCACCTCGACAGTAAACACCGGGGAGCTGTTTTTT.

The chain uses TRBV6-1 and TRBJ2-5; no clear D. CDR3 size: 12 residues. Germline-derived CDR1 and CDR2 are MNHNS and SASEGT. V dropped 5 bases and J dropped 5 bases, with 9 bases sitting between them. CDR3 sequence: CASSPPRETQYF. CDR3 in DNA: TGTGCCAGCAGTCCCCCTAGGGAGACCCAGTACTTC.

This clone was counted between two and nine times. The V call is TRBV7-9, the J call TRBJ1-1; 9 positions match TRBD1. The CDR3 is made up of 15 amino acids. J was trimmed by 7 bases and V by 5 bases; bases with no gene match: 11. Germline V gene data show CDR1 as SEHNR and CDR2 as FQNEAQ (reference sequence). The CDR3 loop reads CASSAGQGQWGEAFF. CDR3 DNA sequence: TGTGCCAGCAGCGCCGGACAGGGGCAATGGGGTGAAGCTTTCTTT. Full variable domain (rest looked up from reference TRBV7-9 and TRBJ1-1): DTGVSQNPRHKITKRGQNVTFRCDPISEHNRLYWYRQTLGQGPEFLTYFQNEAQLEKSRLLSDRFSAERPKGSFSTLEIQRTEQGDSAMYLCASSAGQGQWGEAFFGQGTRLTVV.

J is TRBJ2-7 and V is TRBV29-1; TRBD1 matches at 7 bases. Looked up from germline, CDR1 is SQVTM and CDR2 is ANQGSEA. The CDR3 is made up of 14 amino acids. The trim removed 3 bases at V and 2 bases at J, leaving 7 bases unmatched. In nucleotides, the CDR3 is TGCAGCGTTGACCTACCGGGACAGACCTACGAGCAGTACTTC. This translates into CSVDLPGQTYEQYF.

The chain joins TRBV7-8 to TRBJ2-7; D gene unclear. V lost 3 bases to trimming and J lost 2 bases, with 8 bases between them. CDR3 length: 13 residues. Germline V CDR1 and CDR2: SGHVS, FQNEAQ. This CDR3 is CASSFSPAYEQYF. The CDR3, as DNA: TGTGCCAGCAGCTTTTCACCAGCCTACGAGCAGTACTTC.

The chain combines TRBV28 with TRBJ1-5, with D hard to call. This CDR3 region has 15 residues. V lost 2 bases to trimming and J lost 4 bases, with 12 bases between them. Per the germline V gene, CDR1 is MDHEN and CDR2 is SYDVKM. The CDR3 is CASSLGSQTNQPQHF. The CDR3 DNA follows: TGTGCCAGCAGTTTAGGTTCCCAGACTAATCAGCCCCAGCATTTT.

On this clone itself: At one boundary the junction diverges from the germline segment, which might be a read error. The V gene is TRBV2, the J gene TRBJ1-2; D call uncertain. Germline CDR1 is SNHLY and CDR2 is FYNNEI. The CDR3 extends over 15 amino acids. In nucleotides, the CDR3 is TGTGCCAGCAGTGAACGGAGGGAAGCTAAATATGGCTACACCTTC. As protein: CASSERREAKYGYTF.

The chain's CDR3 is CASSTRQGAGGETQYF. The CDR3 DNA reads TGTGCCAGTAGTACACGACAGGGGGCGGGTGGAGAGACCCAGTACTTC. This chain uses TRBV19 with TRBJ2-5, with 10 nucleotides matching TRBD1. With 4 bases clipped from V and 4 bases from J, the junction kept 9 bases outside the gene matches. Germline-derived CDR1 and CDR2 are LNHDA and SQIVND (reference sequence). The CDR3 totals 16 residues.

This chain joins TRBV30 and TRBJ2-5; the match to TRBD1 covers 7 bases. The V and J ends lost 0 bases and 5 bases, in that order; junction bases with no gene match: 9. The CDR3 contains 15 residues. The germline V gene encodes CDR1 GTSNPN and CDR2 SVGIG (reference sequence). In DNA, the CDR3 is TGTGCCTGGAGTGTACTGAGGGGGCTGGCGGAGACCCAGTACTTC. This sequence encodes CAWSVLRGLAETQYF.

The chain has TRBV27 and TRBJ2-3, with no clear D. The CDR3 totals 13 residues. The germline V gene has CDR1 MNHEY and CDR2 SMNVEV (reference sequence). V shed 3 bases and J shed 6 bases, with 10 bases lying between them. In DNA form, the CDR3 reads TGTGCCAGCAGTTTTAATTCGGAGGATACGCAGTATTTT. It codes for CASSFNSEDTQYF.

The V gene is TRBV7-2, the J gene TRBJ2-1; 8 bases match TRBD2. The germline V gene encodes CDR1 SGHTA and CDR2 FQGNSA. Trimming at V came to 1 base and at J to 6 bases, leaving 8 bases not matched to a gene. The CDR3 is 16 amino acids. The CDR3 DNA reads TGTGCCAGCAGCTTAGACGGAGCGGGAGTGATCAATGAGCAGTTCTTC. Translation: CASSLDGAGVINEQFF.

The chain combines TRBV7-3 with TRBJ2-1; weak D call: TRBD1 (5 bases). Trimming shortened V by 5 bases and J by 1 base, and 15 bases separated the two germline ends. Germline lookup yields CDR1 SGHTA and CDR2 FQGTGA. The CDR3 sequence is 16 residues long. The CDR3 DNA sequence: TGTGCCAGCAGCCCAGGTTGGGGCAATTCCTACAATGAGCAGTTCTTC. Encoded protein: CASSPGWGNSYNEQFF.

V is TRBV5-1 and J is TRBJ1-1, with D unclear. Trimming removed 2 bases at V and 3 bases at J, with 14 bases between. The CDR3 loop spans 15 amino acids. Germline lookup yields CDR1 SGHRS and CDR2 YFSETQ. For the CDR3, the DNA is TGCGCCAGCAGCTTTTACAGTCGGCCGGACACTGAAGCTTTCTTT. Encoded protein: CASSFYSRPDTEAFF.

The rearrangement uses TRBV19 and TRBJ2-5; 11 bases match TRBD1. Germline CDR1 is LNHDA and CDR2 is SQIVND (reference sequence). The length of the CDR3 is 18 residues. The junction had 15 bases not matched to a gene; V was cut back by 4 bases and J by 5 bases. The CDR3 sequence: CASSTITWGQGDSETQYF. In DNA, the CDR3 is TGTGCCAGTAGTACCATAACGTGGGGACAGGGGGATTCCGAGACCCAGTACTTC.

The rearrangement links TRBV7-9 to TRBJ1-2; D might be TRBD1 (6 bases). Germline V CDR1 and CDR2: SEHNR, FQNEAQ (reference sequence). The CDR3 is made up of 13 amino acids. Between the trimmed V and J ends, which lost 4 bases and 6 bases, there was a span of 12 bases. The CDR3 DNA reads TGTGCCAGCAGCTGGGGGCAGGTGGATGGCTACACCTTC. Its protein product is CASSWGQVDGYTF.

The V gene is TRBV19, the J gene TRBJ1-5; 7 bases are shared with TRBD1. The CDR3 length is 16 residues. The V gene's germline CDR1 is LNHDA and CDR2 SQIVND (reference sequence). Unmatched junction bases numbered 9, after V lost 6 bases and J lost 1 base. Here the CDR3 DNA reads TGTGCCAGTAGCCAGCTTTCGACAGGGAGCAATCAGCCCCAGCATTTT. Amino acids: CASSQLSTGSNQPQHF.

V gene TRBV7-8 combines with J gene TRBJ1-3; D is possibly TRBD1 (6 bases). V dropped 5 bases and J dropped 2 bases, with 16 bases sitting between them. In germline, CDR1 is SGHVS, CDR2 FQNEAQ. The CDR3 contains 16 residues. Here the CDR3 reads CASSATGSPTGNTIYF. CDR3 bases: TGTGCCAGCAGCGCAACAGGGTCGCCCACTGGAAACACCATATATTTT. The variable domain in full, completed from reference TRBV7-8 and TRBJ1-3, reads GAGVSQSPRYKVAKRGQDVALRCDPISGHVSLFWYQQALGQGPEFLTYFQNEAQLDKSGLPSDRFFAERPEGSVSTLKIQRTQQEDSAVYLCASSATGSPTGNTIYFGEGSWLTVV.

The V call is TRBV6-6, the J call TRBJ2-7; possibly TRBD1 for D (6 bases). Germline CDR1 reads MNHNY; CDR2 reads SVGAGI (reference sequence). The length of the CDR3 is 14 residues. V lost 2 bases to trimming and J lost 5 bases, with 13 bases between them. The CDR3 DNA is TGTGCCAGCAGTTACCGGACAGAACCCGACGAGCAGTACTTC. Amino acids: CASSYRTEPDEQYF.